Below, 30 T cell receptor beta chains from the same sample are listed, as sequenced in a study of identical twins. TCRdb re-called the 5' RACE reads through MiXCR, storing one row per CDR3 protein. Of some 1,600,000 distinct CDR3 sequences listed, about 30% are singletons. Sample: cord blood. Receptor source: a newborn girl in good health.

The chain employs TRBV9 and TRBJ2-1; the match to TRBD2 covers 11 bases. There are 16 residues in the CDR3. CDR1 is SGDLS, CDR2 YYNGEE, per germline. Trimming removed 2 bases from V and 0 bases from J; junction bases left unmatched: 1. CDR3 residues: CASSVTSGASYNEQFF. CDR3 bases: TGTGCCAGCAGCGTGACTAGCGGGGCCTCCTACAATGAGCAGTTCTTC.

The CDR3 sequence: CSAPPYPQPEAFF. The DNA of the CDR3 is TGCAGTGCCCCGCCTTATCCCCAGCCTGAAGCTTTCTTT. V gene TRBV20-1 combines with J gene TRBJ1-1, with D uncertain. Germline V gives CDR1 DFQATT, CDR2 SNEGSKA (reference sequence). The CDR3 covers 13 residues. V shed 6 bases and J shed 6 bases, with 17 bases lying between them.

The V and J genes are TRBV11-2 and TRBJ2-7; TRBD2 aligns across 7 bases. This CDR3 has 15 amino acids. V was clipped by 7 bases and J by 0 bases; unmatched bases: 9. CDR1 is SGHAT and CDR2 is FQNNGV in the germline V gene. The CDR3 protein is CASKRWGGSSYEQYF. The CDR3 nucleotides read TGTGCCAGCAAACGATGGGGGGGAAGCTCCTACGAGCAGTACTTC.

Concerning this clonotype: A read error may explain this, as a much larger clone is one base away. The CDR3 DNA follows: TGCAGCGGGAAAGCGGGATTCTACGATGAGCAGTTCTTC. This translates into CSGKAGFYDEQFF. The chain combines TRBV29-1 with TRBJ2-1; TRBD2 agrees at 7 bases. The CDR3 sequence is 13 residues long. Germline-derived CDR1 and CDR2 are SQVTM and ANQGSEA.

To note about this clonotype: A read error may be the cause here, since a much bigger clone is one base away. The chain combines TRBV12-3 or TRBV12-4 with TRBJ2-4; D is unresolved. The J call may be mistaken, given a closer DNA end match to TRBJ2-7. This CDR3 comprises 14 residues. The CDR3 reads CASSLVGPWDEQYF. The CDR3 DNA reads TGTGCCAGCAGTCTTGTAGGGCCGTGGGACGAGCAGTACTTC.

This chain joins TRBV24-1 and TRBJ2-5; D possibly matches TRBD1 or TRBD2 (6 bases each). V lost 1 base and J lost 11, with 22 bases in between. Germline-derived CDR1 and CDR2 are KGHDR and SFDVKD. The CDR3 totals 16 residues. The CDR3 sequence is CATSDFGGGRYNEQYF. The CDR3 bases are TGTGCCACCAGTGATTTCGGAGGGGGACGTTACAATGAGCAGTACTTC.

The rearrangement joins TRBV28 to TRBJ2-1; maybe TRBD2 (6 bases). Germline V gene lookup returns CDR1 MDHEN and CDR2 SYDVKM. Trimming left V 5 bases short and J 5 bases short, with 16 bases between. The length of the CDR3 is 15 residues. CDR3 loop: CASSIGGSRNNEQFF. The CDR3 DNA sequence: TGTGCCAGCAGTATAGGAGGGTCCAGAAACAATGAGCAGTTCTTC.

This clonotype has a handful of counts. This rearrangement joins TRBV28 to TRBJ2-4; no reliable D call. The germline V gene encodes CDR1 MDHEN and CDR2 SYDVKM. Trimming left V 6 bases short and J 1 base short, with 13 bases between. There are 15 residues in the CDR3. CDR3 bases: TGTGCCAGCAGCGTAGTTAATGCGGCCAAAAACATTCAGTACTTC. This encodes CASSVVNAAKNIQYF. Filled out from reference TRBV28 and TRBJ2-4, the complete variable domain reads DVKVTQSSRYLVKRTGEKVFLECVQDMDHENMFWYRQDPGLGLRLIYFSYDVKMKEKGDIPEGYSVSREKKERFSLILESASTNQTSMYLCASSVVNAAKNIQYFGAGTRLSVL.

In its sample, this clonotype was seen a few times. Here the CDR3 DNA reads TGCGCCAGCAGTTTGATGACAGGGGCGACCTCCTACGAGCAGTACTTC. Its translation is CASSLMTGATSYEQYF. This chain joins TRBV5-1 and TRBJ2-7; 8 bases are shared with TRBD1. V was clipped by 5 bases and J by 0 bases; unmatched bases: 10. Germline V gives CDR1 SGHRS, CDR2 YFSETQ. This CDR3 contains 16 residues.

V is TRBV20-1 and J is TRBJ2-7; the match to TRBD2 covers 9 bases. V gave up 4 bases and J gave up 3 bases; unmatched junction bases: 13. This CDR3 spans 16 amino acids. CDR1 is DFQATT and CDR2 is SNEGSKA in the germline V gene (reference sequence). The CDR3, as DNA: TGCAGTGCTATCGGGACTAGCTCGGACCGCTACTACGAGCAGTACTTC. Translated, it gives CSAIGTSSDRYYEQYF.

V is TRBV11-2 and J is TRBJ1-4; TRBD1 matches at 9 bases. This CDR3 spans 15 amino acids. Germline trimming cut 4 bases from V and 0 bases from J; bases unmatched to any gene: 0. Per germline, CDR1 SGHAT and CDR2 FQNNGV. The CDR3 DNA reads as TGTGCCAGCAGCTGGACAGGGGCAACTAATGAAAAACTGTTTTTT. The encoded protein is CASSWTGATNEKLFF.

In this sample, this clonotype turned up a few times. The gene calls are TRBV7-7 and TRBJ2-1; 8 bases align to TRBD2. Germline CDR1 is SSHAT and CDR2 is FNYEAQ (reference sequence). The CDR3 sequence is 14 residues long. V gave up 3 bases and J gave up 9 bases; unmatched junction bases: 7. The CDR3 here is CASSFSGGPTEQFF. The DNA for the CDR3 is TGTGCCAGCAGCTTTTCGGGGGGGCCCACTGAGCAGTTCTTC.

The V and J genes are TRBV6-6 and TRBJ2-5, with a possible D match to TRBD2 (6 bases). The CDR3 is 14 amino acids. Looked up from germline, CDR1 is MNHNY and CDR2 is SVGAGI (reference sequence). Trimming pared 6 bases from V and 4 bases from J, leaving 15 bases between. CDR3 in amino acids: CASSLPGLVETQYF. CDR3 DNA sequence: TGTGCCAGCAGCCTCCCGGGACTTGTAGAGACCCAGTACTTC.

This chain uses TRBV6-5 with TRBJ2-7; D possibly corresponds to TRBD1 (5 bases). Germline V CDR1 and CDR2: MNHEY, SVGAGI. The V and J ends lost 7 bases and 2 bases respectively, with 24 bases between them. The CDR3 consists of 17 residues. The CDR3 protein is CASIFLPDRLLTYEQYF. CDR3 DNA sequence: TGTGCCAGCATTTTCCTCCCCGACAGACTCCTGACCTACGAGCAGTACTTC.

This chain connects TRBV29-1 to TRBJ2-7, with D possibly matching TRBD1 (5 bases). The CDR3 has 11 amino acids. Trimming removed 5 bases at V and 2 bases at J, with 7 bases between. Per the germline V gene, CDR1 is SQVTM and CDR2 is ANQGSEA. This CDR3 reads CSVKGAYEQYF. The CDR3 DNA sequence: TGCAGCGTTAAAGGGGCCTACGAGCAGTACTTC.

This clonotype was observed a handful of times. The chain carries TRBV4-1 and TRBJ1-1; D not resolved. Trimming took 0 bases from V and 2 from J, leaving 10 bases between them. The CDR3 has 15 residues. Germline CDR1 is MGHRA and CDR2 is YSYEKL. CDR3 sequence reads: CASSQDIGFNTEAFF. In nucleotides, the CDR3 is TGCGCCAGCAGCCAAGATATCGGGTTCAACACTGAAGCTTTCTTT.

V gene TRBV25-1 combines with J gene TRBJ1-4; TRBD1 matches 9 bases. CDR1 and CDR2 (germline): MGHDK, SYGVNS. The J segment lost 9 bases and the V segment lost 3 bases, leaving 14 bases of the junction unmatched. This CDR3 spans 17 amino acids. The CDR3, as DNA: TGTGCCAGCAGTGAGCACCGCTCCACCGGGACAGGGCAAAAACTGTTTTTT. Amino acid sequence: CASSEHRSTGTGQKLFF.

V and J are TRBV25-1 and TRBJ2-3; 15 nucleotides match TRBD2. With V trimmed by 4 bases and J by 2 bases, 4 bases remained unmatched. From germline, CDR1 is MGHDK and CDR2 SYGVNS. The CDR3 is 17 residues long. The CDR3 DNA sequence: TGTGCCAGCAGTGGGACTAGCGGGGGGGTTCACACAGATACGCAGTATTTT. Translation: CASSGTSGGVHTDTQYF.

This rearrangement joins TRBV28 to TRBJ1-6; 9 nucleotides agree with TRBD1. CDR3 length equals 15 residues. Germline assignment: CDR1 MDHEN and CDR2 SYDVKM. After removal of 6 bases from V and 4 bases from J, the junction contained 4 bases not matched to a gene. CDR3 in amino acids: CASSVGTGYNSPLHF. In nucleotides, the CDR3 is TGTGCCAGCAGCGTCGGGACAGGGTATAATTCACCCCTCCACTTT.

CDR3 bases: TGTGCCAGCAGCCGGGGCGGGTCCGCTAACTATGGCTACACCTTC. Its translation: CASSRGGSANYGYTF. The chain uses TRBV5-6 and TRBJ1-2, with a tentative D call TRBD1 (5 bases). V dropped 4 bases and J dropped 0 bases, with 13 bases sitting between them. The germline gives CDR1 SGHDT, CDR2 YYEEEE. The CDR3 is made up of 15 amino acids. Looking up the rest from reference TRBV5-6 and TRBJ1-2 gives the full variable domain: DAGVTQSPTHLIKTRGQQVTLRCSPKSGHDTVSWYQQALGQGPQFIFQYYEEEERQRGNFPDRFSGHQFPNYSSELNVNALLLGDSALYLCASSRGGSANYGYTFGSGTRLTVV.

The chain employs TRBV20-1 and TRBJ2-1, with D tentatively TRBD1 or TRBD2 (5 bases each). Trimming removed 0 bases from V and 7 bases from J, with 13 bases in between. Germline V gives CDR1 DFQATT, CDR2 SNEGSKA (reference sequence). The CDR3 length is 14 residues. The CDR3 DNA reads TGCAGTGCTAGAGATCCGACGGGGCGGAATGAGCAGTTCTTC. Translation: CSARDPTGRNEQFF.

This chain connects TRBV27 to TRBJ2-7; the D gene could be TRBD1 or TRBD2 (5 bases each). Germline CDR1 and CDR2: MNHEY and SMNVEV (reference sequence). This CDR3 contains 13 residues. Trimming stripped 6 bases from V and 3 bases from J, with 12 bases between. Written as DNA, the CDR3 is TGTGCCAGCAGCCGGGGCGCTCACTACGAGCAGTACTTC. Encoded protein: CASSRGAHYEQYF.

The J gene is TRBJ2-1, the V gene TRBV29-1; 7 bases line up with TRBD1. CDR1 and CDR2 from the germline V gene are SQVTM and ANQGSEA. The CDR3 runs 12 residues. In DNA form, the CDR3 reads TGCAGTGAGGGGGCCGGGTACAATGAGCAGTTCTTC. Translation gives CSEGAGYNEQFF.

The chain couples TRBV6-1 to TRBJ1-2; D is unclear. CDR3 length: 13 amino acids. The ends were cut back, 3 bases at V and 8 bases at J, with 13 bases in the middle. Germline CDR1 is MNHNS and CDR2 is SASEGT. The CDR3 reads CASSENSPGGYTF. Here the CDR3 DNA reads TGTGCCAGCAGTGAGAACTCGCCGGGGGGCTACACCTTC.

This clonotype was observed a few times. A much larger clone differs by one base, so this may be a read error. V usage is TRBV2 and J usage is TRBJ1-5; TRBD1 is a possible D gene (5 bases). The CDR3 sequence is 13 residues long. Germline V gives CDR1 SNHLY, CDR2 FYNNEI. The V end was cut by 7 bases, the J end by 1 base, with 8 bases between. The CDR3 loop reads CASNRDSNQPQHF. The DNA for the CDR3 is TGTGCCAGCAACCGGGACAGCAATCAGCCCCAGCATTTT. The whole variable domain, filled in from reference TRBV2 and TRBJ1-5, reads EPEVTQTPSHQVTQMGQEVILRCVPISNHLYFYWYRQILGQKVEFLVSFYNNEISEKSEIFDDQFSVERPDGSNFTLKIRSTKLEDSAMYFCASNRDSNQPQHFGDGTRLSIL.

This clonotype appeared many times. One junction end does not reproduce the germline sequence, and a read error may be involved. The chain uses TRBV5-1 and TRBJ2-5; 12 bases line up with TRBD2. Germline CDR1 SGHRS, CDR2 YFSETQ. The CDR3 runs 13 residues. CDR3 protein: CASRLAGEETQYF. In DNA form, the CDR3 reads TGTGCCAGCAGACTAGCGGGAGAAGAGACCCAGTACTTC.

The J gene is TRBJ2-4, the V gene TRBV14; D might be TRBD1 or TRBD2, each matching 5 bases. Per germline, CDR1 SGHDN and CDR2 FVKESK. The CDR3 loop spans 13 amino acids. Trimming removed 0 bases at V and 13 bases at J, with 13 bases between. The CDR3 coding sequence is TGTGCCAGCAGCCAAGATAGGAGGACACAGCAGTACTTC. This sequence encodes CASSQDRRTQQYF.

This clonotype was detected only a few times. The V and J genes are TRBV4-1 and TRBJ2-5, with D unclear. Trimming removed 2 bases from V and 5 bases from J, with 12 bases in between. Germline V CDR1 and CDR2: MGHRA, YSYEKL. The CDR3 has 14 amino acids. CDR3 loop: CASSQWLVGETQYF. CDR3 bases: TGCGCCAGCAGCCAATGGCTAGTCGGCGAGACCCAGTACTTC.

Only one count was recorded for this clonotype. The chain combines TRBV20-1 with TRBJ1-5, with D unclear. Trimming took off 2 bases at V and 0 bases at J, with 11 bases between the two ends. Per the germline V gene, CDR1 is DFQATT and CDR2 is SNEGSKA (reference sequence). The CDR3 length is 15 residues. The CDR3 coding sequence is TGCAGTGCTAGACCGTCGGTCCCTAGCAATCAGCCCCAGCATTTT. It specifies CSARPSVPSNQPQHF.

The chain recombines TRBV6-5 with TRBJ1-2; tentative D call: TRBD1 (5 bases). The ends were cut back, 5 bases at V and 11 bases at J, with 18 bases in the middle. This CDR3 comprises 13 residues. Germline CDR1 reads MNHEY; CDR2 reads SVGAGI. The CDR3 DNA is TGTGCCAGCAGTACCCGAGACAGCCCTGGGTACACCTTC. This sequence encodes CASSTRDSPGYTF.